These 10 T cell receptor beta chains were sequenced from one sample in a study of T-cell reconstitution after alpha-beta-depleted transplantation in children. A library of TCRbeta sequences, prepared with unique molecular identifiers, was generated. TCRdb redid the calling of the PCR reads with MiXCR, one entry per CDR3 protein. The data show 530,000 or so distinct CDR3 sequences, 25% to 30% seen once. The sequences come from PBMCs, collected before TCRalphabeta/CD19-depleted stem cell transplant. Receptor source: a boy in the first two years of life with Wiskott-Aldrich syndrome, due to receive a stem cell transplant.

This clonotype was found a few times. CDR3 sequence (DNA): TGCGCCAGCAGACTAGGACTAGCGAATCAAGAGACCCAGTACTTC. Translating it yields CASRLGLANQETQYF. The chain has TRBV5-1 and TRBJ2-5; 9 bases line up with TRBD2. V was clipped by 5 bases and J by 2 bases; unmatched bases: 7. Germline lookup yields CDR1 SGHRS and CDR2 YFSETQ. The CDR3 runs to 15 residues. The full variable domain, completed using reference TRBV5-1 and TRBJ2-5, is KAGVTQTPRYLIKTRGQQVTLSCSPISGHRSVSWYQQTPGQGLQFLFEYFSETQRNKGNFPGRFSGRQFSNSRSEMNVSTLELGDSALYLCASRLGLANQETQYFGPGTRLLVL.

The chain joins TRBV5-1 to TRBJ2-5; D is ambiguous. The V and J ends lost 8 bases and 2 bases respectively, with 10 bases between them. The germline V gene encodes CDR1 SGHRS and CDR2 YFSETQ. The CDR3 consists of 12 residues. The CDR3 DNA is TGCGCCAGTACGGACCGACAAGAGACCCAGTACTTC. Its protein product is CASTDRQETQYF.

There are a few counts of this clonotype. The V call is TRBV12-3 or TRBV12-4, the J call TRBJ2-1; possible D gene TRBD1, 6 bases. The CDR3 has 15 residues. Trimming removed 3 bases at V and 6 bases at J, with 15 bases between. The DNA of the CDR3 is TGTGCCAGCAGTTTGGGCAGGGGCCCTAGCAATGAGCAGTTCTTC. It yields the protein CASSLGRGPSNEQFF.

This clonotype was counted only a few times. This chain joins TRBV5-1 and TRBJ2-6, with TRBD2 identical over 8 bases. V lost 4 bases to trimming and J lost 0 bases; unmatched junction nucleotides: 6. The CDR3 is made up of 17 amino acids. CDR1 is SGHRS and CDR2 is YFSETQ in the germline V gene. This CDR3 reads CASSPSGRISGANVLTF. DNA of the CDR3: TGCGCCAGCAGCCCCAGCGGGAGAATCTCTGGGGCCAACGTCCTGACTTTC. Full variable domain (rest looked up from reference TRBV5-1 and TRBJ2-6): KAGVTQTPRYLIKTRGQQVTLSCSPISGHRSVSWYQQTPGQGLQFLFEYFSETQRNKGNFPGRFSGRQFSNSRSEMNVSTLELGDSALYLCASSPSGRISGANVLTFGAGSRLTVL.

The rearrangement links TRBV27 to TRBJ1-3; weak D call: TRBD1 (5 bases). The V end lost 5 bases, the J end lost 0 bases, and 20 bases lay between the germline ends. Germline lookup yields CDR1 MNHEY and CDR2 SMNVEV (reference sequence). The CDR3 consists of 18 residues. CDR3 protein: CASSLNQPGLSSGNTIYF. CDR3 DNA sequence: TGTGCCAGCAGTCTAAACCAGCCGGGACTGAGCTCTGGAAACACCATATATTTT.

The chain couples TRBV10-3 to TRBJ2-5, with 8 nucleotides matching TRBD2. The V gene's germline CDR1 is ENHRY and CDR2 SYGVKD. This CDR3 spans 13 amino acids. Trimming cost V 3 bases and J 3 bases; bases outside gene matches: 0. CDR3 bases: TGTGCCATCAGTGAAGCGGGAGAAGAGACCCAGTACTTC. Encoded protein: CAISEAGEETQYF.

The chain has TRBV6-1 and TRBJ2-4; 11 nucleotides align to TRBD2. The V and J ends lost 7 bases and 0 bases, in that order; junction bases with no gene match: 11. CDR1 MNHNS and CDR2 SASEGT come from the germline V gene. The CDR3 length is 18 residues. CDR3 loop: CASTITSGSVLAKNIQYF. The CDR3 nucleotides read TGTGCCAGCACCATTACTAGCGGGAGCGTTCTAGCCAAAAACATTCAGTACTTC.

The chain links TRBV5-1 to TRBJ2-1; TRBD2 agrees at 10 bases. J lost 1 base, V lost 4 bases, and 11 bases had no gene match. Germline V gene data show CDR1 as SGHRS and CDR2 as YFSETQ. CDR3 length: 18 residues. CDR3 region: CASSQNGLAVISYNEQFF. Here the CDR3 DNA reads TGCGCCAGCAGCCAAAACGGACTAGCGGTGATATCCTACAATGAGCAGTTCTTC.

This clonotype was counted a few times. The rearrangement uses TRBV28 and TRBJ2-7, with 7 bases identical to TRBD1. Germline V CDR1 and CDR2: MDHEN, SYDVKM. CDR3 length: 13 amino acids. V lost 7 bases and J lost 2; bases outside the gene matches: 5. DNA of the CDR3: TGTGCCAGCACCTTGACAGGGCCCTACGAGCAGTACTTC. Amino acids: CASTLTGPYEQYF.

This clonotype has just a few counts. The rearrangement links TRBV11-1 to TRBJ2-1; the match to TRBD2 covers 9 bases. The V gene end was trimmed by 1 base and the J gene end by 4 bases; junction bases not matched to a gene: 11. Germline loops: CDR1 SGHAT, CDR2 FQDESV (reference sequence). CDR3 length: 18 residues. In DNA form, the CDR3 reads TGTGCCAGCAGCTTAGGATATACGATAGCGGGAGATTACAATGAGCAGTTCTTC. Its protein product is CASSLGYTIAGDYNEQFF. Full variable domain (outside the CDR3, taken from reference TRBV11-1 and TRBJ2-1): EAEVAQSPRYKITEKSQAVAFWCDPISGHATLYWYRQILGQGPELLVQFQDESVVDDSQLPKDRFSAERLKGVDSTLKIQPAELGDSAMYLCASSLGYTIAGDYNEQFFGPGTRLTVL.